This TCR beta chain was captured in a study of blood T cell repertoires in COVID-19. Study at large: Spain, Italy and the United States supplied samples that represented acute and convalescent COVID-19. Sample material is recorded as cDNA or gDNA derived from T cells, B-cell-depleted T cells, or PBMCs.

In the original processing: By means of reference gene primer amplification, nucleated cell counts were estimated. Using immunoSEQ multiplex PCR, the repertoire was profiled, and TCRdb retains in-frame clones only, with some absent. V and J calls and clone size come straight from that table; D and trimming were deduced from the DNA. The table shows 270,000 or so clones, with 75% to 90% occurring only once. The germline gives CDR1 LNHDA, CDR2 SQIVND (reference sequence). V trimming: 3 bases; J trimming: 9 bases; junction bases outside the gene matches: 2. CDR3 length: 12 amino acids. The V call is TRBV19, the J call TRBJ2-4, with 7 bases lining up with TRBD2. The sequence derives from a woman in her twenties or thirties with active or convalescent COVID-19. The sample comprised peripheral blood. CDR3 amino acids: CASSIREGIQYF. CDR3 nucleotides: TGTGCCAGTAGTATTAGGGAGGGCATTCAGTACTTC.